This TCR beta chain appears in the sequencing data of a study of blood T cell repertoires in COVID-19. About the research overall: Donors in the United States, Italy and Spain gave samples during acute or convalescent COVID-19. PBMCs, B-cell-depleted T cells, or T cells were the source of the cDNA or gDNA that made up the material.

CDR3 size: 15 residues. The junction had 5 bases not matched to a gene; V was cut back by 1 base and J by 5 bases. Germline lookup yields CDR1 SGHVS and CDR2 FQNEAQ. Authors' processing steps: Reference gene primer amplification gave nucleated cell count estimates. Clones were sequenced by immunoSEQ multiplex PCR, and TCRdb holds only the in-frame ones, with some missing. V, J and clone size derive from that table, while D and trimming were established from the DNA sequence. The data contain 61,000 or so clones, around four fifths of them singletons. The material sequenced was peripheral blood. This TCR came from a woman in her seventies with acute or convalescent COVID-19. The V gene is TRBV7-8, the J gene TRBJ1-5; TRBD1 matches 7 bases. In DNA, the CDR3 is TGTGCCAGCAGCTTAGATGGACAGGTTTATCAGCCCCAGCATTTT. The encoded protein is CASSLDGQVYQPQHF.